These 14 T cell receptor beta chains were all obtained from the same sample, sequenced in a study of blood T cell repertoires in COVID-19. Data came from immunoSEQ multiplex PCR; TCRdb stores just in-frame clones and leaves some out. Among about 75,000 clones listed, 75% to 85% were seen once. The specimen sequenced was peripheral blood. These receptor sequences come from a woman older than 75 with active or convalescent COVID-19.

This chain connects TRBV7-2 to TRBJ2-5; 9 bases align to TRBD2. Germline lookup yields CDR1 SGHTA and CDR2 FQGNSA. This CDR3 is built from 14 residues. V shed 4 bases, J shed 3 bases, and the junction held 3 bases outside the gene matches. The chain's CDR3 is CASSSSGVKETQYF. CDR3 coding DNA: TGTGCCAGCAGCTCTAGCGGGGTAAAAGAGACCCAGTACTTC.

V and J are TRBV19 and TRBJ1-5; maybe TRBD1 (5 bases). The CDR3 is made up of 13 amino acids. Germline V CDR1 and CDR2: LNHDA, SQIVND (reference sequence). V dropped 6 bases and J dropped 4 bases, with 10 bases sitting between them. The CDR3 DNA sequence: TGTGCCAGTAGCGCGACAGTAAATCAGCCCCAGCATTTT. Its translation is CASSATVNQPQHF.

The chain carries TRBV19 and TRBJ2-7; the match to TRBD2 covers 11 bases. V lost 3 bases, J lost 4 bases, and 11 bases stayed unmatched. Germline assignment: CDR1 LNHDA and CDR2 SQIVND (reference sequence). The CDR3 spans 17 residues. As DNA, the CDR3 is TGTGCCAGTAGTATCGGTCTGGGACTAGCGGCACGGTACGAGCAGTACTTC. The encoded protein is CASSIGLGLAARYEQYF. The full variable domain, with the rest looked up from reference TRBV19 and TRBJ2-7, is DGGITQSPKYLFRKEGQNVTLSCEQNLNHDAMYWYRQDPGQGLRLIYYSQIVNDFQKGDIAEGYSVSREKKESFPLTVTSAQKNPTAFYLCASSIGLGLAARYEQYFGPGTRLTVT.

The chain joins TRBV10-3 to TRBJ2-7, with a weak D call TRBD2 (6 bases). Trimming took off 4 bases at V and 6 bases at J, with 16 bases between the two ends. The V gene's germline CDR1 is ENHRY and CDR2 SYGVKD. This CDR3 region has 14 residues. The CDR3 nucleotides are TGTGCCATCAGTGTCGTTGCGGGGTCGGGCGAGCAGTACTTC. Translation: CAISVVAGSGEQYF.

The V and J genes are TRBV9 and TRBJ2-1, with D maybe TRBD1 (5 bases). The germline CDR1 and CDR2 sequences are SGDLS and YYNGEE. V lost 1 base to trimming and J lost 0 bases, with 8 bases between them. This CDR3 comprises 15 residues. The DNA for the CDR3 is TGTGCCAGCAGCGTATTCCAGGGCTCCTACAATGAGCAGTTCTTC. Protein sequence: CASSVFQGSYNEQFF.

This chain joins TRBV5-4 and TRBJ2-1; 11 bases agree with TRBD2. Unmatched junction bases numbered 7, after V lost 4 bases and J lost 7 bases. This CDR3 has 15 residues. Germline V gene data show CDR1 as SGHNT and CDR2 as YYREEE (reference sequence). The CDR3 reads CASSRSGRAGNEQFF. The DNA for the CDR3 is TGTGCCAGCAGCCGTAGCGGGAGGGCCGGGAATGAGCAGTTCTTC.

This clone was counted once. The chain links TRBV7-6 to TRBJ2-7, with D possibly TRBD1 on 6 matching bases. The germline V gene has CDR1 SGHVS and CDR2 FNYEAQ. The CDR3 is 15 residues long. V lost 1 base and J lost 4, with 14 bases in between. Here the CDR3 reads CASSLVTGFSYEQYF. As DNA, the CDR3 is TGTGCCAGCAGCTTAGTAACAGGGTTCAGTTACGAGCAGTACTTC.

V usage is TRBV29-1 and J usage is TRBJ2-7, with 8 nucleotides matching TRBD2. Germline loops: CDR1 SQVTM, CDR2 ANQGSEA. After removal of 5 bases from V and 5 bases from J, the junction contained 8 bases not matched to a gene. The CDR3 loop spans 13 amino acids. The DNA for the CDR3 is TGCAGCGTTCGGGCGGGAGGCGGGGACGAGCAGTACTTC. This codes for CSVRAGGGDEQYF.

V gene TRBV6-5 combines with J gene TRBJ2-1, with TRBD1 identical over 7 bases. Unmatched junction bases numbered 5, after V lost 6 bases and J lost 9 bases. The CDR3 loop spans 12 amino acids. CDR1 and CDR2 (germline): MNHEY, SVGAGI. CDR3 sequence: CASSYRGGEQFF. The CDR3 bases are TGTGCCAGCAGCTACAGGGGCGGTGAGCAGTTCTTC.

The J gene is TRBJ2-3, the V gene TRBV2; 7 bases map to TRBD2. Germline CDR1 SNHLY, CDR2 FYNNEI. V dropped 9 bases and J dropped 2; count of bases not matched to a gene: 5. CDR3 length: 13 amino acids. Here the CDR3 reads CASTGTNTDTQYF. Here the CDR3 DNA reads TGTGCCAGTACCGGGACTAACACAGATACGCAGTATTTT.

The rearrangement links TRBV6-2 or TRBV6-3 to TRBJ2-2, with 9 bases aligning to TRBD2. Per the germline V gene, CDR1 is MNHEY and CDR2 is SVGEGT. Unmatched junction bases numbered 10, after V lost 2 bases and J lost 6 bases. This CDR3 comprises 17 residues. CDR3 bases: TGTGCCAGCAGTTACGTTTTCGGCGGGGGGGATCCCGGGGAGCTGTTTTTT. Translated, it gives CASSYVFGGGDPGELFF.

This clone came up a few times. The chain combines TRBV18 with TRBJ2-7; TRBD1 aligns across 8 bases. The CDR3 is 17 residues long. Germline CDR1 is KGHSH and CDR2 is LQKENI. The junction had 12 bases not matched to a gene; V was cut back by 2 bases and J by 3 bases. The CDR3 coding sequence is TGTGCCAGCTCACCAAGGACAGGGCCCTCGGGTTGCTACGAGCAGTACTTC. It translates to CASSPRTGPSGCYEQYF.

The genes are TRBV10-3 and TRBJ2-7, with 9 positions matching TRBD1. Germline assignment: CDR1 ENHRY and CDR2 SYGVKD. CDR3 length equals 16 residues. V lost 6 bases, J lost 2 bases, and 11 bases stayed unmatched. CDR3 loop: CAIRAPPWTGAYEQYF. The CDR3 nucleotides are TGTGCCATCAGAGCCCCTCCCTGGACAGGGGCCTACGAGCAGTACTTC.

V and J are TRBV29-1 and TRBJ2-1; D is perhaps TRBD1 (6 bases). The CDR3 covers 13 residues. CDR1 and CDR2 from the germline V gene are SQVTM and ANQGSEA. The germline V and J ends were trimmed by 8 bases and 5 bases, with 16 bases remaining between them. In DNA form, the CDR3 reads TGCAGCCAGGCGACAGGTGTTAACAATGAGCAGTTCTTC. Translating gives CSQATGVNNEQFF.